A selection of T cell receptor beta chains follows, all from one sample in a study of T cell responses to AZD1222 COVID-19 vaccine. Assay: immunoSEQ multiplex PCR; the TCRdb copy retains only in-frame clones and omits some. Of 110,000 or so clones listed, approximately 89% were seen once; the top ten hold over 35%. Source: peripheral blood, taken 28 days after the second AZD1222 dose. Every receptor here comes from an adult who received the AZD1222 COVID-19 vaccine. The conserved cysteine and the conserved F or W are not part of the CDR3 here. D genes are given only for firm matches.

cdr3_aa	v_call	d_call	j_call
ASSQIRVAKNIQY	TRBV3-1/TRBV3-2	-	TRBJ2-4
ASSQDSGLNQPQH	TRBV19	-	TRBJ1-5
ASSLGGATGELF	TRBV5-1	-	TRBJ2-2
SAPGHNEQF	TRBV20-1	-	TRBJ2-1
ASSQQGINEKLF	TRBV6-5	-	TRBJ1-4
AWTGTGMGVTEAF	TRBV30	TRBD1	TRBJ1-1
ASSYSPGSSYEQY	TRBV6-6	-	TRBJ2-7
AWSPGLYNQPQH	TRBV30	-	TRBJ1-5
ASLYSGAGTDTQY	TRBV28	-	TRBJ2-3
ASSPDRLNEKLF	TRBV5-4	TRBD1	TRBJ1-4
ASSYSGQTEAF	TRBV6-5	TRBD1	TRBJ1-1
ASSLGGGRGVADTQY	TRBV11-2	-	TRBJ2-3
ASSLQASSSTDTQY	TRBV7-3	-	TRBJ2-3
ASSTKGGLQETQY	TRBV27	-	TRBJ2-5
ASSRDTKTF	TRBV6-1	-	TRBJ1-1
ASSASTSEDEQY	TRBV6-4	TRBD2	TRBJ2-7
ASSPAGTGGNEQF	TRBV6-6	TRBD1	TRBJ2-1
ASSRGGLYEQY	TRBV5-4	-	TRBJ2-7
ASSLVGGGSNYEQY	TRBV7-2	TRBD2	TRBJ2-7
ASRDSGTGSSGYT	TRBV6-1	TRBD1	TRBJ1-2
ASSFRSPSTDTQY	TRBV5-1	-	TRBJ2-3
ASSRDLLVHSNQPQH	TRBV5-5	-	TRBJ1-5
ASSLGSYNEQF	TRBV11-3	-	TRBJ2-1
SVTGGGNTEAF	TRBV29-1	-	TRBJ1-1
ASSLDPRSYEQY	TRBV11-2	-	TRBJ2-7
ASSWGLQGEKLF	TRBV6-5	-	TRBJ1-4
ASTPTGVAGSSTEAF	TRBV5-1	TRBD1	TRBJ1-1
ASSQFGAGSGNTIY	TRBV3-1/TRBV3-2	-	TRBJ1-3
AIAGMGNTIY	TRBV10-3	-	TRBJ1-3
ASSLDGTGIFMELF	TRBV5-1	TRBD1	TRBJ2-2
AISDTTSYEQY	TRBV10-3	-	TRBJ2-7
AILGSKRGQDYGYT	TRBV6-6	-	TRBJ1-2
ASREEVWSQPQH	TRBV19	-	TRBJ1-5
ASSGGGPTDTQY	TRBV10-1	-	TRBJ2-3
ASSLGQGVYQPQH	TRBV11-2	TRBD1	TRBJ1-5
ASSLVSRQTEAF	TRBV7-9	-	TRBJ1-1
ASSLRQHSGANVLT	TRBV7-2	-	TRBJ2-6
ASTARTGIYGYT	TRBV2	TRBD1	TRBJ1-2
ASSQRNEQF	TRBV7-9	-	TRBJ2-1
SVEEHSNTEAF	TRBV29-1	-	TRBJ1-1